The 18 T cell receptor beta chains in this list originate from one sample, sequenced in a study of T cells in Graves' hyperthyroidism and ophthalmopathy. Amplified TCR beta CDR3 regions derived from RNA transcripts. The HTBI primer set served for first-round RT-PCR of the TCR CDR3. TCRdb analysed the multiplex PCR reads with MiXCR anew, one entry per CDR3 protein. The sample shows 730,000 or so distinct CDR3 sequences, 15% to 20% of them seen only once. Sequenced input: blood. The receptors were gathered from a woman aged 45-59 years with Graves' hyperthyroidism that later progressed to Graves' ophthalmopathy.

This clonotype was observed many times. The rearrangement uses TRBV6-1 and TRBJ2-2; 8 bases align to TRBD1. CDR1 and CDR2 (germline): MNHNS, SASEGT. V dropped 6 bases and J dropped 0; count of bases not matched to a gene: 6. The CDR3 loop spans 16 amino acids. CDR3: CASRDSGGANTGELFF. CDR3 nucleotides: TGTGCCAGCAGAGACTCAGGGGGCGCGAACACCGGGGAGCTGTTTTTT.

The sample holds many counts of this clonotype. The chain couples TRBV6-1 to TRBJ1-4, with a tentative D call TRBD1 (6 bases). The germline V and J ends were trimmed by 5 bases and 9 bases, with 19 bases remaining between them. CDR1 is MNHNS, CDR2 SASEGT, per germline. CDR3 length: 15 residues. Here the CDR3 reads CASSQWTARGKKLFF. The CDR3, as DNA: TGTGCCAGCAGTCAATGGACAGCGCGGGGCAAAAAACTGTTTTTT.

This clonotype has ten or more counts. This chain joins TRBV12-3 or TRBV12-4 and TRBJ1-4; D is ambiguous. Between the trimmed V and J ends, which lost 0 bases and 12 bases, there was a span of 23 bases. The CDR3 length is 17 residues. The CDR3 is CASSLAYSGRRPAELFF. The CDR3 coding sequence is TGTGCCAGCAGTTTAGCCTACTCCGGCCGACGCCCCGCGGAACTGTTTTTT.

V is TRBV12-3 or TRBV12-4 and J is TRBJ2-1; maybe TRBD1 (6 bases). The CDR3 totals 16 residues. Trimming shortened V by 7 bases and J by 0 bases, and 16 bases separated the two germline ends. The CDR3: CASISSGATSYNEQFF. Written as DNA, the CDR3 is TGTGCCAGCATTAGTTCAGGGGCGACCTCCTACAATGAGCAGTTCTTC.

V usage is TRBV4-1 and J usage is TRBJ1-5, with 7 bases fitting TRBD1. The trim removed 0 bases at V and 6 bases at J, leaving 5 bases unmatched. This CDR3 spans 15 amino acids. From germline, CDR1 is MGHRA and CDR2 YSYEKL. CDR3 bases: TGCGCCAGCAGCCAAGATGACAGGGCTGGTCAGCCCCAGCATTTT. Translated: CASSQDDRAGQPQHF.

This clonotype was seen at least ten times. CDR3 DNA: TGTGCCAGCAGTTCCGTCCAGGGAGGTAGGCAGCCCCAGCATTTT. Translation gives CASSSVQGGRQPQHF. This sequence joins TRBV6-1 and TRBJ1-5, with D perhaps matching TRBD1 (5 bases). The CDR3 totals 15 residues. The germline V and J ends were trimmed by 5 bases and 7 bases, with 18 bases remaining between them. Germline lookup yields CDR1 MNHNS and CDR2 SASEGT.

This clonotype was found many times. The chain is built from TRBV5-1 and TRBJ1-1; D ambiguous. Germline assignment: CDR1 SGHRS and CDR2 YFSETQ. The V and J ends lost 4 bases and 3 bases respectively, with 13 bases between them. CDR3 length: 14 residues. The CDR3, as DNA: TGCGCCAGCAGCGCATACCGGGAAGACACTGAAGCTTTCTTT. It encodes CASSAYREDTEAFF.

This clonotype has more than one count but fewer than ten. The rearrangement links TRBV6-2 or TRBV6-3 to TRBJ2-1, with D perhaps matching TRBD2 (5 bases). This CDR3 has 12 amino acids. CDR1 and CDR2 from the germline V gene are MNHEY and SVGEGT. The V gene lost 2 bases and the J gene lost 8 bases, with 7 bases spanning the gap. DNA of the CDR3: TGTGCCAGCAGTTACGGGCGGGATGAGCAGTTCTTC. Translation gives CASSYGRDEQFF.

This clonotype was recorded many times. The V gene is TRBV19, the J gene TRBJ1-1; 8 nucleotides match TRBD1. The CDR3 runs 14 residues. Germline loops: CDR1 LNHDA, CDR2 SQIVND (reference sequence). The ends lost 6 bases at V and 4 bases at J; junction bases unmatched: 7. In nucleotides, the CDR3 is TGTGCCAGTAGCCCGACAGGGGTCGGCACTGAAGCTTTCTTT. The encoded protein is CASSPTGVGTEAFF.

This clonotype was seen at least ten times. The chain combines TRBV20-1 with TRBJ2-6; D not certain. The CDR3 is 17 amino acids. The germline V gene encodes CDR1 DFQATT and CDR2 SNEGSKA (reference sequence). Trimming stripped 0 bases from V and 0 bases from J, with 12 bases between. The CDR3 region has the DNA TGCAGTGCTAGAGATCTGCGACAAAGCTCTGGGGCCAACGTCCTGACTTTC. This codes for CSARDLRQSSGANVLTF.

This clonotype has only a few counts. The genes are TRBV9 and TRBJ2-3; no clear D. The V and J ends lost 0 bases and 0 bases respectively, with 11 bases between them. The V gene's germline CDR1 is SGDLS and CDR2 YYNGEE. CDR3 length: 16 residues. The CDR3 region is CASSVDLRFSTDTQYF. DNA for the CDR3: TGTGCCAGCAGCGTAGATTTGCGGTTTAGCACAGATACGCAGTATTTT.

CDR3 sequence: CASSLARDNEKLFF. The CDR3 coding sequence is TGCGCCAGCAGCTTGGCCAGGGATAATGAAAAACTGTTTTTT. The rearrangement uses TRBV5-1 and TRBJ1-4; a possible D gene is TRBD1 (5 bases). The germline V and J ends were trimmed by 0 bases and 4 bases, with 7 bases remaining between them. Germline CDR1 reads SGHRS; CDR2 reads YFSETQ. The CDR3 is 14 amino acids.

The sample holds many counts of this clonotype. V gene TRBV12-3 or TRBV12-4 combines with J gene TRBJ1-4; D not resolved. V lost 2 bases, J lost 7 bases, and 8 bases lay in between. The CDR3 sequence is 13 residues long. CDR3: CASSLTRAEKLFF. For the CDR3, the DNA is TGTGCCAGCAGTTTAACAAGGGCTGAAAAACTGTTTTTT.

This chain joins TRBV12-5 and TRBJ1-1, with 8 bases aligning to TRBD1. The CDR3 loop spans 15 amino acids. V lost 0 bases and J lost 7; bases outside the gene matches: 7. Per the germline V gene, CDR1 is LGHNT and CDR2 is FRNRAP. CDR3: CASGLVTTGGVEAFF. The CDR3 nucleotides are TGTGCTAGTGGTTTGGTAACCACAGGGGGTGTTGAAGCTTTCTTT. Full variable domain (rest looked up from reference TRBV12-5 and TRBJ1-1): DARVTQTPRHKVTEMGQEVTMRCQPILGHNTVFWYRQTMMQGLELLAYFRNRAPLDDSGMPKDRFSAEMPDATLATLKIQPSEPRDSAVYFCASGLVTTGGVEAFFGQGTRLTVV.

This clonotype was seen just once. A much larger clone differs by one base, so this may be a read error. V usage is TRBV18 and J usage is TRBJ1-4; a weak D match, TRBD1 (5 bases). CDR3 length: 15 residues. The germline V gene encodes CDR1 KGHSH and CDR2 LQKENI. DNA for the CDR3: TGTGCCAGCTCGCCGACACAAGGGACTAGTGAAAAACTGTTTTTT. Protein sequence: CASSPTQGTSEKLFF.

This rearrangement joins TRBV10-1 to TRBJ2-3; D is undetermined. V was clipped by 4 bases and J by 6 bases, with 14 bases between them. CDR3 length: 14 amino acids. Germline CDR1 is WNHNN and CDR2 is SYGVQD (reference sequence). The CDR3 spells CASSVGIGEDTQYF. The CDR3, as DNA: TGCGCCAGCAGTGTGGGAATCGGTGAGGATACGCAGTATTTT.

In its sample, this clonotype was seen a few times. The chain employs TRBV29-1 and TRBJ1-2; a weak D match, TRBD1 (5 bases). In germline, CDR1 is SQVTM, CDR2 ANQGSEA. CDR3 size: 13 residues. V was clipped by 4 bases and J by 5 bases, with 14 bases between them. CDR3: CSVVPGGAYGYTF. The DNA for the CDR3 is TGCAGCGTTGTGCCGGGGGGAGCGTATGGCTACACCTTC.

As to this clonotype: This is likely a read error, given that the CDR3 carries no conserved phenylalanine or tryptophan at its end. This sequence joins TRBV7-3 and TRBJ2-6, with unresolved D. The V end was cut by 2 bases, the J end by 4 bases, with 12 bases between. The germline CDR1 and CDR2 sequences are SGHTA and FQGTGA. CDR3 length: 16 amino acids. The CDR3 coding sequence is TGTGCCAGCAGCTTAGATTCGCGAGCCGGGGCCAACGTCCTGACTTCC. This translates into CASSLDSRAGANVLTS.